Described below is a single T cell receptor beta chain sequence and its context. The CDR3 totals 14 residues. Germline lookup yields CDR1 SGDLS and CDR2 YYNGEE. Trimming left V 3 bases short and J 4 bases short, with 13 bases between. This entry comes from a study of blood T cell repertoires in COVID-19. Sequencing was performed with immunoSEQ multiplex PCR; in TCRdb, only in-frame clones are kept and a portion is missing. Here the sample spans some 170,000 clones, roughly 88% being singletons. The sequence was collected from a man over 45 who had recovered from COVID-19. The rearrangement uses TRBV9 and TRBJ1-1; the D gene is possibly TRBD1 (6 bases). Sequencing was done on a sample of PBMCs or T cells enriched from blood (not recorded which). The CDR3 nucleotides are TGTGCCAGCAGCGAACAGGGATGGGGCACTGAAGCTTTCTTT. As protein: CASSEQGWGTEAFF.